This T cell receptor (beta chain) was identified during a study of cytomegalovirus exposure and HLA in healthy donors. Findings and limits, study-wide: Altogether, some 170 TCR beta chains were recorded as cytomegalovirus-associated. One later analysis, an examination of the approximately 120 validation repertoires, found that first-cohort TCR clusters tended to co-occur in them. There were a few CMV-associated chains whose specificity for CMV antigens was confirmed in vitro.

The V segment lost 6 bases and the J segment 2 bases; nucleotides outside the gene matches: 1. The V gene's germline CDR1 is MDHEN and CDR2 SYDVKM. This CDR3 region has 14 residues. Using immunoSEQ multiplex PCR, the repertoire was profiled, and TCRdb retains in-frame clones only, with some absent. Of tens of thousands of clones in the sample, 94% are singletons; the top ten hold nearly 4.5%. Concerning this clone: As yet, its antigen is unknown.

The source of this sequence is a man younger than 30 in good health and CMV-seropositive. V gene TRBV28 combines with J gene TRBJ1-5; 10 bases are a match to TRBD1. Sequencing was done on a sample of PBMCs. CDR3: CASRGTGGNQPQHF. CDR3 bases: TGTGCCAGCAGGGGGACAGGGGGCAATCAGCCCCAGCATTTT.